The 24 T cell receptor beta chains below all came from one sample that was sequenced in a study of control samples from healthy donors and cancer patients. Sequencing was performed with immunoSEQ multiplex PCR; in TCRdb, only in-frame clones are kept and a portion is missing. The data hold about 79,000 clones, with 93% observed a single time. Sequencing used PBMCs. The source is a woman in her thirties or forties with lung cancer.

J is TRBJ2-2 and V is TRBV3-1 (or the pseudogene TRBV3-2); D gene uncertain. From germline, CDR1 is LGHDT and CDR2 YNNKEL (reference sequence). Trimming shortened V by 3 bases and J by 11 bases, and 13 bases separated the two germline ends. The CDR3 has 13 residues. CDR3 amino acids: CASSHTEQTELFF. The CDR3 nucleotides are TGTGCCAGCAGCCATACCGAGCAGACAGAGCTGTTTTTT.

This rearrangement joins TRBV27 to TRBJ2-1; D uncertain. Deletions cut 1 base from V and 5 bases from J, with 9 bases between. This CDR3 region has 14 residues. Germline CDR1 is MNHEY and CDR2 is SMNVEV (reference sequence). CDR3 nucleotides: TGTGCCAGCAGTTTATTCGGGCAGGACAATGAGCAGTTCTTC. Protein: CASSLFGQDNEQFF.

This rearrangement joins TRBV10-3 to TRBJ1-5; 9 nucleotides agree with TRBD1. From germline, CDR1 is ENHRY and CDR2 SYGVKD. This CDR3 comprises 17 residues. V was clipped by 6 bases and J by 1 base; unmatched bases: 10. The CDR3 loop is CAISARGQGLSNQPQHF. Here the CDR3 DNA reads TGTGCCATCAGCGCCCGGGGACAGGGTTTAAGCAATCAGCCCCAGCATTTT.

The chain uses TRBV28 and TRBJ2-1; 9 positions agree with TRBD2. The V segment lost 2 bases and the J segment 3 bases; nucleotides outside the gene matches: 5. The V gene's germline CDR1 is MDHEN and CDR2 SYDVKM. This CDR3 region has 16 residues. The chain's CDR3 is CASSLRLAGIYNEQFF. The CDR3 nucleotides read TGTGCCAGCAGTTTACGGCTAGCGGGGATCTACAATGAGCAGTTCTTC.

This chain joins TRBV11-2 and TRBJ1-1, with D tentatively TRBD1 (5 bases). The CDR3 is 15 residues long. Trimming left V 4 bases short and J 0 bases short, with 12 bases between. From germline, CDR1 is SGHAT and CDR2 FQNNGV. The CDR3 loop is CASSWAGGMNTEAFF. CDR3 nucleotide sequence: TGTGCCAGCAGCTGGGCCGGGGGGATGAACACTGAAGCTTTCTTT.

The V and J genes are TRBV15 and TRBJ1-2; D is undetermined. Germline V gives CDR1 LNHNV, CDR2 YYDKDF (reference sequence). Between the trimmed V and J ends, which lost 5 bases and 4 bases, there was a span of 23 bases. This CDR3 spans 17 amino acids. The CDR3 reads CATSSGLEYASRYGYTF. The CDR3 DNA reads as TGTGCCACCAGCTCCGGTTTGGAGTACGCCTCGCGCTATGGCTACACCTTC.

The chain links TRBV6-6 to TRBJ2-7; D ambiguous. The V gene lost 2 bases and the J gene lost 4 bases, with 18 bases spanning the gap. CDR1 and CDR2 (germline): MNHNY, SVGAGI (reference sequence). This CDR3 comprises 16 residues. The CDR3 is CASSYRAFPTTYEQYF. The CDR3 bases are TGTGCCAGCAGTTACCGCGCATTCCCCACCACTTACGAGCAGTACTTC.

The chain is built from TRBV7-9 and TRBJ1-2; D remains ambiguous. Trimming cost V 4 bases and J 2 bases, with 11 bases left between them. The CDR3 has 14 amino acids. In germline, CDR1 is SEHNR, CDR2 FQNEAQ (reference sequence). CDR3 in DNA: TGTGCCAGCAGCTCAGGAGATTTAAACTATGGCTACACCTTC. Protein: CASSSGDLNYGYTF.

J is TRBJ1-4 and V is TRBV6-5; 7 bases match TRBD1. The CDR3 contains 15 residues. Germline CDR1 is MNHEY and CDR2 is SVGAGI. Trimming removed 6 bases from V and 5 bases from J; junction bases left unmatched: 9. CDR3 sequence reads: CASRLSATGNEKLFF. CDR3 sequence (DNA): TGTGCCAGCAGGCTTTCGGCGACAGGGAATGAAAAACTGTTTTTT.

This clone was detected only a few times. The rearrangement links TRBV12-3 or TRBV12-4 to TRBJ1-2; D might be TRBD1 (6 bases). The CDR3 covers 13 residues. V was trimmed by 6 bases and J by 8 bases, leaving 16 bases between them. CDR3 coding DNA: TGTGCCAGCAGCCCCGGGACAACGCGGGGCTACACCTTC. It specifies CASSPGTTRGYTF.

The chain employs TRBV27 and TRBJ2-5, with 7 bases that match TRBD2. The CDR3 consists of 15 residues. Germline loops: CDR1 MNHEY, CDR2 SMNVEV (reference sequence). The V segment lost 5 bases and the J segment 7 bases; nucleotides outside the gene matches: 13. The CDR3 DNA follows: TGTGCCAGCAGTCGCGGGGGAACGACCGGTGGGACCCAGTACTTC. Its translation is CASSRGGTTGGTQYF.

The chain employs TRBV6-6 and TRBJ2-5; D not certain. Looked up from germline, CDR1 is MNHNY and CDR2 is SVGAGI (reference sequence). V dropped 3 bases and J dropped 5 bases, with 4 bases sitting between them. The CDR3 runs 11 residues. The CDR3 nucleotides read TGTGCCAGCAGTTATAGGGAGACCCAGTACTTC. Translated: CASSYRETQYF.

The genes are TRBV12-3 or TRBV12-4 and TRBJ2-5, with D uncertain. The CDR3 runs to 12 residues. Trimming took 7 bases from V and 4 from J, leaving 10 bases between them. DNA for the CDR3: TGTGCCAGCATGGGCGTAGGAGAGACCCAGTACTTC. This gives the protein CASMGVGETQYF.

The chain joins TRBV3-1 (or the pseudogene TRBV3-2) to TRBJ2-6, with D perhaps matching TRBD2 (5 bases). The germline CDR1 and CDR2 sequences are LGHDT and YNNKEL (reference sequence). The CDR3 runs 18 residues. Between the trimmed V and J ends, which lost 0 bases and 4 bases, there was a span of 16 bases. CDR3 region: CASSQDLAAPGGANVLTF. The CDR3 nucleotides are TGTGCCAGCAGCCAAGACTTGGCCGCCCCGGGGGGGGCCAACGTCCTGACTTTC.

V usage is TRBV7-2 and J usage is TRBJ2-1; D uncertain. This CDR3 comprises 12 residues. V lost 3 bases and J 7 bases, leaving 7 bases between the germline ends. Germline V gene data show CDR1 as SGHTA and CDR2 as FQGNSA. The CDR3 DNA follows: TGTGCCAGCAGCTTTTCGCTGAATGAGCAGTTCTTC. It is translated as CASSFSLNEQFF.

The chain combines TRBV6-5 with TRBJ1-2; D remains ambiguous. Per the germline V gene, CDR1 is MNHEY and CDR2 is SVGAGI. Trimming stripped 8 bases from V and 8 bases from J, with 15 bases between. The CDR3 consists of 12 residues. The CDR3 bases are TGTGCCAGCGCGGTATGGGTAGAGGGCTACACCTTC. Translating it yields CASAVWVEGYTF.

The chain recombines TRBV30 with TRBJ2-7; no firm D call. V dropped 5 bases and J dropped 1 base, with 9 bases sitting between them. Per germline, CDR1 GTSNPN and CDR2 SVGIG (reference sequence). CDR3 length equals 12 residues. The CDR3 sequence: CAWAATSYEQYF. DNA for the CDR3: TGTGCCTGGGCCGCGACGTCCTACGAGCAGTACTTC.

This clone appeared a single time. CDR3: CASSLNNSPTGELFF. CDR3 nucleotides: TGTGCCAGCAGCCTCAATAACAGCCCCACCGGGGAGCTGTTTTTT. This rearrangement joins TRBV7-2 to TRBJ2-2; the D is unclear. CDR3 length equals 15 residues. Looked up from germline, CDR1 is SGHTA and CDR2 is FQGNSA. V lost 5 bases and J 4 bases, leaving 14 bases between the germline ends.

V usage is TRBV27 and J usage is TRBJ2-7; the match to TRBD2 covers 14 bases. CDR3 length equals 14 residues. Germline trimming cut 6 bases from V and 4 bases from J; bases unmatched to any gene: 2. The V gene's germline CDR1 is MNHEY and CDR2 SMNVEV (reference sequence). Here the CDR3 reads CASRGLAGGYEQYF. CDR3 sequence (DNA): TGTGCCAGCAGAGGACTAGCGGGGGGTTACGAGCAGTACTTC.

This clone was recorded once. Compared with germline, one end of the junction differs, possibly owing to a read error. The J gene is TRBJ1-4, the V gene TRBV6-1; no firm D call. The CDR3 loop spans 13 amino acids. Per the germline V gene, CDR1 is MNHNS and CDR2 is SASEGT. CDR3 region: CASSEPTIEKLFF. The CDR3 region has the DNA TGTGCCAGCAGTGAACCGACTATTGAAAAACTGTTTTTT.

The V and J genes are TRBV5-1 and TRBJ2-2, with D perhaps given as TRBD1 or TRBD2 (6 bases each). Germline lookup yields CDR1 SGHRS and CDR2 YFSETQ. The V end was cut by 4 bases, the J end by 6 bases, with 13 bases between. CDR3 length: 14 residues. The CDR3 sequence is CASSPEGGAGELFF. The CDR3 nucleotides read TGCGCCAGCAGCCCGGAGGGGGGCGCCGGGGAGCTGTTTTTT.

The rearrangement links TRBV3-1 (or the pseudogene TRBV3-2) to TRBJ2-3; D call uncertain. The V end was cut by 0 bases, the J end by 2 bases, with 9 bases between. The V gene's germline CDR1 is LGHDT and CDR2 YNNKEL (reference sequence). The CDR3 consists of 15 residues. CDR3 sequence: CASSQDIMPTDTQYF. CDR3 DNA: TGTGCCAGCAGCCAAGATATTATGCCCACAGATACGCAGTATTTT.

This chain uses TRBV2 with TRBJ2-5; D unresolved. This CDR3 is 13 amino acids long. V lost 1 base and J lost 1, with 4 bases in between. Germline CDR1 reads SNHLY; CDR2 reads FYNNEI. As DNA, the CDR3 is TGTGCCAGCAGTGAAGGGGGCCAAGAGACCCAGTACTTC. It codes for CASSEGGQETQYF.

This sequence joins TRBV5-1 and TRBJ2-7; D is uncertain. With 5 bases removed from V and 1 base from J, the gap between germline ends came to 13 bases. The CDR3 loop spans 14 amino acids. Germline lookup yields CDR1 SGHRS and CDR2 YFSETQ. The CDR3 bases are TGCGCCAGCAGTAACCCAGCCATATCCTACGAGCAGTACTTC. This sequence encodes CASSNPAISYEQYF.